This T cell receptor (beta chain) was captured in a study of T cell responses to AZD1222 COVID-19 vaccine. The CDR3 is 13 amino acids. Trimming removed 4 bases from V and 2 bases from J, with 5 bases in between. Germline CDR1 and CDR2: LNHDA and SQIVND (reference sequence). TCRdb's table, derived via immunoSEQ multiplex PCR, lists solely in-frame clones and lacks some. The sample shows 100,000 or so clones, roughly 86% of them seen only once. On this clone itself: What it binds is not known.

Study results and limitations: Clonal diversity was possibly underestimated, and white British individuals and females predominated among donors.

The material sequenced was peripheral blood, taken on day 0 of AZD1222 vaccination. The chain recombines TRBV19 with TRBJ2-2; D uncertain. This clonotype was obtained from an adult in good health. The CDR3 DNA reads TGTGCCAGTAGTACTACAAACACCGGGGAGCTGTTTTTT. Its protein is CASSTTNTGELFF. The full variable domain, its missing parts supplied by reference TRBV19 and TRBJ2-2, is DGGITQSPKYLFRKEGQNVTLSCEQNLNHDAMYWYRQDPGQGLRLIYYSQIVNDFQKGDIAEGYSVSREKKESFPLTVTSAQKNPTAFYLCASSTTNTGELFFGEGSRLTVL.